Each of the 30 T cell receptor beta chains below was sequenced from the same sample in a study of blood T cell repertoires in COVID-19 (dated by TCRdb to 2018 to 2021). Receptor libraries were prepared by the immunoSEQ multiplex PCR assay. TCRdb re-hosts the immuneACCESS table, in-frame sequences only. Its copies lack some clones; in the studies checked, an unresolved V gene accounts for under half of them, and the cause for the rest is not known. This sample gives more than 200,000 clones in total; 82% of them show up just once. Of the sample, approximately 5% is held by the ten largest clones. The specimen was peripheral blood. The receptor set was obtained from a woman older than 75 with active or convalescent COVID-19.

CDR3 loop: CASSPKREREFANEQYF. CDR3 bases: TGTGCCAGCAGCCCAAAGCGCGAGCGGGAGTTCGCTAACGAGCAGTACTTC. The V call is TRBV5-4, the J call TRBJ2-7; 8 bases line up with TRBD2. In germline, CDR1 is SGHNT, CDR2 YYREEE (reference sequence). CDR3 size: 17 residues. V was pared by 4 bases and J by 5 bases, with 17 bases of the junction left unmatched.

The chain employs TRBV7-8 and TRBJ1-1, with D tentatively TRBD1 (6 bases). The V gene lost 1 base and the J gene lost 5 bases, with 11 bases spanning the gap. This CDR3 has 14 residues. The germline V gene has CDR1 SGHVS and CDR2 FQNEAQ. CDR3 residues: CASSLEQGRTEAFF. CDR3 in DNA: TGTGCCAGCAGCTTAGAACAGGGTAGGACTGAAGCTTTCTTT.

The chain carries TRBV27 and TRBJ2-3, with D tentatively TRBD2 (5 bases). Germline V CDR1 and CDR2: MNHEY, SMNVEV (reference sequence). The CDR3 has 14 residues. V lost 8 bases and J lost 1, with 13 bases in between. CDR3 protein: CASGRNGGTDTQYF. The CDR3 nucleotides are TGTGCCAGCGGCCGGAACGGGGGCACAGATACGCAGTATTTT.

The chain uses TRBV18 and TRBJ1-6, with D possibly TRBD1 on 5 matching bases. With 3 bases removed from V and 5 bases from J, the gap between germline ends came to 14 bases. Germline CDR1 and CDR2: KGHSH and LQKENI. The CDR3 spans 16 residues. The CDR3 sequence is CASSPSSDNHNSPLHF. The CDR3 nucleotides read TGTGCCAGCTCACCCTCCTCGGACAACCATAATTCACCCCTCCACTTT.

The rearrangement links TRBV5-1 to TRBJ1-2; maybe TRBD1 (6 bases). Per the germline V gene, CDR1 is SGHRS and CDR2 is YFSETQ. The CDR3 is made up of 15 amino acids. V lost 4 bases and J lost 8, with 21 bases in between. The CDR3 DNA follows: TGCGCCAGCAGCCCCGGCGCAGGGGAAATTGGGGGCTACACCTTC. Its translation is CASSPGAGEIGGYTF.

The table lists this clone with a few counts. Its ends do not fully match the called genes, so a read error is possible. CDR3 sequence: CASGVGTGSEAFF. The CDR3 nucleotides read TGTGCCAGCGGCGTCGGGACAGGCTCCGAAGCTTTCTTT. V is TRBV9 and J is TRBJ1-1, with 8 bases aligning to TRBD1. Per the germline V gene, CDR1 is SGDLS and CDR2 is YYNGEE. This CDR3 region has 13 residues. The whole variable domain, remainder taken from reference TRBV9 and TRBJ1-1, is DSGVTQTPKHLITATGQRVTLRCSPRSGDLSVYWYQQSLDQGLQFLIQYYNGEERAKGNILERFSAQQFPDLHSELNLSSLELGDSALYFCASGVGTGSEAFFGQGTRLTVV.

The rearrangement links TRBV29-1 to TRBJ1-3, with 8 nucleotides matching TRBD1. In germline, CDR1 is SQVTM, CDR2 ANQGSEA. The CDR3 consists of 15 residues. J was trimmed by 3 bases and V by 4 bases; bases with no gene match: 8. The CDR3 DNA sequence: TGCAGCGTTGGACAGGGGCTTGGGGATGGAAACACCATATATTTT. This sequence encodes CSVGQGLGDGNTIYF.

The chain recombines TRBV30 with TRBJ2-3; 8 bases line up with TRBD1. V shed 7 bases and J 4 bases; nucleotides not matched to a gene: 13. There are 15 residues in the CDR3. The germline gives CDR1 GTSNPN, CDR2 SVGIG (reference sequence). Here the CDR3 reads CASIAGQGGADTQYF. In nucleotides, the CDR3 is TGTGCCTCTATAGCTGGACAGGGTGGTGCAGATACGCAGTATTTT.

The rearrangement uses TRBV6-5 and TRBJ2-7; TRBD2 might be the D (6 bases). Germline V gene sequence: CDR1 MNHEY, CDR2 SVGAGI. Between the trimmed V and J ends, which lost 7 bases and 6 bases, there was a span of 16 bases. The CDR3 contains 13 residues. CDR3 sequence (DNA): TGTGCCAGCACCCAATCCGGGCGGGGCGAGCAGTACTTC. It codes for CASTQSGRGEQYF.

This chain links TRBV11-3 with TRBJ1-2, with a weak D call TRBD1 (5 bases). CDR3 length equals 14 residues. Germline CDR1 and CDR2: SGHNT and YENEEA. Trimming shortened V by 3 bases and J by 9 bases, and 17 bases separated the two germline ends. Here the CDR3 reads CASSFGGVPGCYTF. The CDR3 nucleotides read TGTGCCAGCAGCTTTGGAGGGGTCCCCGGATGCTACACCTTC.

This chain uses TRBV23-1 with TRBJ1-5; perhaps TRBD1 as D (5 bases). TRBV23-1 is given ORF status, its function remaining uncertain. V lost 3 bases, J lost 0 bases, and 9 bases lay in between. The CDR3 extends over 15 amino acids. Written as DNA, the CDR3 is TGCGCCAGCAGTCAGATGGACACTAGCAATCAGCCCCAGCATTTT. It yields the protein CASSQMDTSNQPQHF.

This clone occurred a few times. The chain is built from TRBV28 and TRBJ1-5; D possibly corresponds to TRBD1 (5 bases). The ends were cut back, 6 bases at V and 3 bases at J, with 15 bases in the middle. Germline V gene sequence: CDR1 MDHEN, CDR2 SYDVKM. The CDR3 is 15 amino acids. For the CDR3, the DNA is TGTGCCAGCAGCCGTCAAATGGGGCTCAATCAGCCCCAGCATTTT. This gives the protein CASSRQMGLNQPQHF.

V gene TRBV20-1 combines with J gene TRBJ2-7; TRBD2 agrees at 12 bases. V gave up 3 bases and J gave up 3 bases; unmatched junction bases: 9. This CDR3 contains 16 residues. The germline gives CDR1 DFQATT, CDR2 SNEGSKA (reference sequence). The CDR3 DNA is TGCAGTGCTAGTCCGAGGACTAGCGGGACAGGCTACGAGCAGTACTTC. It codes for CSASPRTSGTGYEQYF.

V and J are TRBV30 and TRBJ2-6, with D hard to call. The CDR3 sequence is 15 residues long. Trimming removed 1 base from V and 0 bases from J, with 7 bases in between. Germline CDR1 is GTSNPN and CDR2 is SVGIG (reference sequence). The CDR3 sequence: CAWSAHSSGANVLTF. The DNA for the CDR3 is TGTGCCTGGAGTGCCCATTCCTCTGGGGCCAACGTCCTGACTTTC.

The chain carries TRBV7-9 and TRBJ2-7; maybe TRBD2 (6 bases). Germline CDR1 is SEHNR and CDR2 is FQNEAQ (reference sequence). The CDR3 covers 16 residues. Deletions cut 5 bases from V and 6 bases from J, with 23 bases between. The CDR3 sequence: CASSPYPFGGSVEQYF. The CDR3 DNA reads as TGTGCCAGCAGCCCGTATCCTTTTGGGGGGTCTGTCGAGCAGTACTTC.

This clone was observed a few times. The CDR3 sequence: CAWSTREIEPQHF. CDR3 sequence (DNA): TGTGCCTGGAGTACGCGCGAAATCGAGCCCCAGCATTTT. The rearrangement joins TRBV30 to TRBJ1-5; the D is unclear. Looked up from germline, CDR1 is GTSNPN and CDR2 is SVGIG (reference sequence). The CDR3 runs to 13 residues. Trimming removed 2 bases at V and 8 bases at J, with 13 bases between.

This chain uses TRBV2 with TRBJ1-3, with a tentative D call TRBD1 (5 bases). V was pared by 3 bases and J by 1 base, with 10 bases between. Germline V lookup: CDR1 SNHLY, CDR2 FYNNEI. CDR3 length: 15 amino acids. CDR3 bases: TGTGCCAGCAGTGACGAGGGGAGGTCTGGAAACACCATATATTTT. Translating gives CASSDEGRSGNTIYF.

This chain connects TRBV7-6 to TRBJ2-5; 9 nucleotides match TRBD1. This CDR3 spans 16 amino acids. Germline V gives CDR1 SGHVS, CDR2 FNYEAQ. J gave up 5 bases and V 2 bases, and 9 bases lay outside the gene matches. The CDR3 DNA follows: TGTGCCAGCAGCTTAAGGAGACAGGGGGTTGCGGAGACCCAGTACTTC. Protein product: CASSLRRQGVAETQYF.

This chain connects TRBV12-3 or TRBV12-4 to TRBJ1-6; no firm D call. The ends were cut back, 2 bases at V and 14 bases at J, with 13 bases in the middle. There are 13 residues in the CDR3. The CDR3 nucleotides read TGTGCCAGCAGTTTACAGGCCCTTACGGCCCTCCACTTT. Amino acid sequence: CASSLQALTALHF.

The rearrangement uses TRBV5-1 and TRBJ2-1; 13 bases are a match to TRBD2. CDR1 is SGHRS, CDR2 YFSETQ, per germline. This CDR3 spans 15 amino acids. Trimming at V came to 4 bases and at J to 9 bases, leaving 7 bases not matched to a gene. The CDR3 nucleotides read TGCGCCAGCAGCACCGGACTAGCGGGAGTAAGTGAGCAGTTCTTC. Its translation is CASSTGLAGVSEQFF.

V is TRBV7-9 and J is TRBJ1-1; no firm D call. Germline V gene lookup returns CDR1 SEHNR and CDR2 FQNEAQ (reference sequence). CDR3 size: 14 residues. V shed 1 base and J shed 1 base, with 7 bases lying between them. CDR3 sequence (DNA): TGTGCCAGCAGCTTAGACAGATCGAACACTGAAGCTTTCTTT. Amino acid sequence: CASSLDRSNTEAFF.

This clone was detected a few times. The chain uses TRBV12-3 or TRBV12-4 and TRBJ2-7, with TRBD1 identical over 8 bases. V shed 5 bases, J shed 6 bases, and the junction held 6 bases outside the gene matches. The CDR3 has 13 amino acids. The CDR3 protein is CASSPGQGLEQYF. The DNA for the CDR3 is TGTGCCAGCAGTCCCGGACAGGGTCTCGAGCAGTACTTC.

This clone was seen a handful of times. The chain combines TRBV7-9 with TRBJ1-1, with TRBD1 matching over 9 bases. V trimming: 4 bases; J trimming: 1 base; junction bases outside the gene matches: 4. Germline V gene lookup returns CDR1 SEHNR and CDR2 FQNEAQ (reference sequence). CDR3 length: 15 amino acids. The DNA for the CDR3 is TGTGCCAGCAGCTACACAGGGGGCCCGAACACTGAAGCTTTCTTT. Amino acids: CASSYTGGPNTEAFF.

The rearrangement links TRBV9 to TRBJ2-3; 10 nucleotides align to TRBD2. V dropped 4 bases and J dropped 4; count of bases not matched to a gene: 9. The CDR3 length is 16 residues. Germline CDR1 SGDLS, CDR2 YYNGEE. In DNA, the CDR3 is TGTGCCAGCAGCCCCACGCTAGCGGGAGTCTCAGATACGCAGTATTTT. It codes for CASSPTLAGVSDTQYF.

For this clone: One junction end does not reproduce the germline sequence, and a read error may be involved. This chain connects TRBV28 to TRBJ1-5, with D maybe TRBD1 (6 bases). The CDR3 covers 13 residues. Per germline, CDR1 MDHEN and CDR2 SYDVKM. The CDR3 DNA reads as TGTGCCAGCAGTTTATCACATAACCCGGGACACGATTTT. It yields the protein CASSLSHNPGHDF.

The chain carries TRBV28 and TRBJ1-6, with D maybe TRBD1 (5 bases). Germline CDR1 reads MDHEN; CDR2 reads SYDVKM. Trimming cost V 4 bases and J 1 base, with 14 bases left between them. The CDR3 has 17 amino acids. CDR3 protein: CASSSQKTASYNSPLHF. The CDR3 bases are TGTGCCAGCAGTTCTCAGAAGACAGCATCCTATAATTCACCCCTCCACTTT.

The rearrangement uses TRBV21-1 and TRBJ1-6. TRBV21-1 is shown as a pseudogene. The CDR3 runs 12 residues. CDR3 in amino acids: CASSWRGSPLHF. CDR3 in DNA: TGTGCCAGCAGCTGGCGGGGTTCACCCCTCCACTTT.

The CDR3 region has the DNA TGTGCCAGCAGTTACTCGACCGGGAAGGAGACCCAGTACTTC. Protein: CASSYSTGKETQYF. The chain links TRBV6-5 to TRBJ2-5, with a possible D match to TRBD2 (5 bases). V was clipped by 0 bases and J by 5 bases, with 10 bases between them. The germline gives CDR1 MNHEY, CDR2 SVGAGI. The CDR3 has 14 amino acids.

The rearrangement uses TRBV5-1 and TRBJ1-4; the D gene is possibly TRBD1 (6 bases). Germline CDR1 SGHRS, CDR2 YFSETQ. Trimming pared 4 bases from V and 5 bases from J, leaving 12 bases between. CDR3 length equals 14 residues. The CDR3 spells CASSLQGENEKLFF. DNA of the CDR3: TGCGCCAGCAGCCTACAGGGAGAGAATGAAAAACTGTTTTTT.

V usage is TRBV5-1 and J usage is TRBJ2-7, with 11 bases aligning to TRBD2. V trimming: 0 bases; J trimming: 4 bases; junction bases outside the gene matches: 6. There are 16 residues in the CDR3. Looked up from germline, CDR1 is SGHRS and CDR2 is YFSETQ. CDR3 protein: CASSLAPTSGGYEQYF. CDR3 nucleotides: TGCGCCAGCAGCTTGGCACCAACTAGCGGGGGATACGAGCAGTACTTC. Drawing the rest from reference TRBV5-1 and TRBJ2-7, the complete variable domain is KAGVTQTPRYLIKTRGQQVTLSCSPISGHRSVSWYQQTPGQGLQFLFEYFSETQRNKGNFPGRFSGRQFSNSRSEMNVSTLELGDSALYLCASSLAPTSGGYEQYFGPGTRLTVT.